These 32 T cell receptor beta chains came from one sample sequenced in a study of T cell changes during pregnancy in multiple sclerosis. Sequencing was performed with immunoSEQ multiplex PCR; in TCRdb, only in-frame clones are kept and a portion is missing. The sample consists of about 17,000 clones, 84% of them appearing once. Specimen: CD8+ T cells from peripheral blood mononuclear cells, collected in the third trimester of pregnancy. The receptors were gathered from a female donor in good health, enrolled as a control in a pregnancy study.

The genes are TRBV27 and TRBJ2-7, with 8 nucleotides matching TRBD1. V shed 8 bases, J shed 6 bases, and the junction held 12 bases outside the gene matches. The CDR3 covers 14 residues. The germline V gene has CDR1 MNHEY and CDR2 SMNVEV (reference sequence). In DNA, the CDR3 is TGTGCCAGCGCCCCGGACAGGGAATTCGGCGAGCAGTACTTC. Protein sequence: CASAPDREFGEQYF.

The chain links TRBV4-1 to TRBJ2-7; D is perhaps TRBD1 (5 bases). The CDR3 covers 18 residues. V shed 0 bases and J shed 5 bases, with 23 bases lying between them. The germline V gene has CDR1 MGHRA and CDR2 YSYEKL. This CDR3 is CASSQEPSPYRGFNEQYF. The CDR3 coding sequence is TGCGCCAGCAGCCAAGAACCCTCCCCGTATAGGGGTTTCAACGAGCAGTACTTC.

The chain joins TRBV4-3 to TRBJ2-7; tentatively, D is TRBD2 (6 bases). Germline V gives CDR1 LGHNA, CDR2 YSLEER. The V end was cut by 0 bases, the J end by 6 bases, with 15 bases between. The CDR3 consists of 15 residues. CDR3: CASSQDWIRGGEQYF. CDR3 nucleotide sequence: TGCGCCAGCAGCCAAGATTGGATAAGGGGAGGCGAGCAGTACTTC.

The chain has TRBV5-6 and TRBJ2-3, with D tentatively TRBD2 (5 bases). CDR1 is SGHDT, CDR2 YYEEEE, per germline. This CDR3 has 18 residues. Trimming took 0 bases from V and 3 from J, leaving 20 bases between them. The chain's CDR3 is CASSLDRIAGQRTDTQYF. CDR3 DNA: TGTGCCAGCAGCTTGGACCGGATCGCGGGCCAAAGGACAGATACGCAGTATTTT.

The gene calls are TRBV6-6 and TRBJ2-1; 11 bases align to TRBD2. The CDR3 sequence is 14 residues long. V gave up 4 bases and J gave up 7 bases; unmatched junction bases: 3. CDR1 and CDR2 (germline): MNHNY, SVGAGI (reference sequence). CDR3 protein: CASSFGLAGNEQFF. The DNA for the CDR3 is TGTGCCAGCAGTTTCGGACTAGCGGGTAATGAGCAGTTCTTC.

The chain combines TRBV12-5 with TRBJ2-5; D remains ambiguous. The CDR3 totals 15 residues. Looked up from germline, CDR1 is LGHNT and CDR2 is FRNRAP. Trimming removed 0 bases at V and 0 bases at J, with 8 bases between. CDR3: CASGLVPADQETQYF. Here the CDR3 DNA reads TGTGCTAGTGGTTTGGTGCCGGCGGACCAAGAGACCCAGTACTTC.

The gene calls are TRBV7-9 and TRBJ2-1, with D unclear. The length of the CDR3 is 13 residues. Germline loops: CDR1 SEHNR, CDR2 FQNEAQ (reference sequence). V dropped 5 bases and J dropped 2 bases, with 7 bases sitting between them. The CDR3 DNA is TGTGCCAGCAGCGCCCCGGCCTACAATGAGCAGTTCTTC. Translated, it gives CASSAPAYNEQFF.

The rearrangement uses TRBV4-3 and TRBJ1-1; 7 bases are shared with TRBD1. CDR1 and CDR2 (germline): LGHNA, YSLEER. The CDR3 loop spans 15 amino acids. V shed 1 base and J 2 bases; nucleotides not matched to a gene: 4. DNA for the CDR3: TGCGCCAGCAGCCAAGCCAGGGGGTACAACACTGAAGCTTTCTTT. This sequence encodes CASSQARGYNTEAFF.

With respect to this clone: It may be a read error: a sequence one base away is much more abundant. This rearrangement joins TRBV10-3 to TRBJ2-7; TRBD2 matches at 8 bases. CDR3 length: 14 amino acids. The V segment lost 2 bases and the J segment 4 bases; nucleotides outside the gene matches: 4. Germline V lookup: CDR1 ENHRY, CDR2 SYGVKD. Here the CDR3 DNA reads TGTGCCATCAGTGAGGGAAGCGGGGGTTACGAGCAGTACTTC. This translates into CAISEGSGGYEQYF.

This rearrangement joins TRBV2 to TRBJ2-5; 16 nucleotides line up with TRBD2. CDR3 length: 15 amino acids. Germline V gene data show CDR1 as SNHLY and CDR2 as FYNNEI. CDR3 residues: CTGTSGGVTQETQYF. DNA for the CDR3: TGTACCGGGACTAGCGGGGGGGTTACCCAAGAGACCCAGTACTTC.

CDR3 bases: TGTGCCAGCAGCGTAGCAACAGGCTGGAATAGGGAGCAGTTCTTC. It is translated as CASSVATGWNREQFF. The rearrangement joins TRBV9 to TRBJ2-1; possible D gene TRBD1, 5 bases. V was trimmed by 0 bases and J by 10 bases, leaving 17 bases between them. This CDR3 is built from 15 residues. Germline assignment: CDR1 SGDLS and CDR2 YYNGEE.

This chain joins TRBV5-6 and TRBJ2-1, with 8 positions matching TRBD1. The CDR3 contains 16 residues. The germline gives CDR1 SGHDT, CDR2 YYEEEE. V lost 0 bases and J lost 6; bases outside the gene matches: 8. Here the CDR3 reads CASSLGTGQGVNEQFF. Written as DNA, the CDR3 is TGTGCCAGCAGCTTGGGGACAGGGCAAGGGGTCAATGAGCAGTTCTTC.

This chain links TRBV7-9 with TRBJ2-5; 9 bases map to TRBD1. V lost 5 bases, J lost 5 bases, and 6 bases stayed unmatched. Germline CDR1 reads SEHNR; CDR2 reads FQNEAQ (reference sequence). The CDR3 is 14 residues long. The CDR3 protein is CASSPFGTGETQYF. In DNA, the CDR3 is TGTGCCAGCAGCCCCTTCGGGACAGGGGAGACCCAGTACTTC.

V and J are TRBV18 and TRBJ2-7, with 8 bases aligning to TRBD1. V shed 3 bases and J 4 bases; nucleotides not matched to a gene: 5. The CDR3 extends over 14 amino acids. Looked up from germline, CDR1 is KGHSH and CDR2 is LQKENI. CDR3: CASSPGQGAYEQYF. The CDR3 coding sequence is TGTGCCAGCTCACCCGGGCAGGGGGCATACGAGCAGTACTTC.

This clone occurred once. This chain joins TRBV6-1 and TRBJ2-3; the D gene is possibly TRBD1 (5 bases). From germline, CDR1 is MNHNS and CDR2 SASEGT. Between the trimmed V and J ends, which lost 7 bases and 0 bases, there was a span of 8 bases. The CDR3 is 13 residues long. The CDR3 sequence: CASIGASTDTQYF. DNA of the CDR3: TGTGCCAGCATAGGGGCGAGCACAGATACGCAGTATTTT.

V and J are TRBV13 and TRBJ2-5; 10 nucleotides agree with TRBD2. Germline V lookup: CDR1 PRHDT, CDR2 FYEKMQ (reference sequence). This CDR3 region has 13 residues. Unmatched junction bases numbered 4, after V lost 4 bases and J lost 8 bases. This chain's CDR3 is CASSSGLAETQYF. As DNA, the CDR3 is TGTGCCAGCAGCTCCGGACTAGCGGAAACCCAGTACTTC.

V is TRBV6-6 and J is TRBJ1-4; a possible D gene is TRBD1 (6 bases). Germline V gene data show CDR1 as MNHNY and CDR2 as SVGAGI (reference sequence). Trimming removed 7 bases from V and 13 bases from J, with 16 bases in between. The CDR3 totals 12 residues. In nucleotides, the CDR3 is TGTGCCAGCACCAACTCAGGGGCGGTACTGTTTTTT. Its translation: CASTNSGAVLFF.

The genes are TRBV5-6 and TRBJ1-2, with 8 bases identical to TRBD1. CDR3 length equals 16 residues. Losses at the gene ends were 2 bases for V and 3 bases for J; bases not matched to a gene: 9. Per the germline V gene, CDR1 is SGHDT and CDR2 is YYEEEE. CDR3 in amino acids: CASSFGSQGAHYGYTF. CDR3 bases: TGTGCCAGCAGCTTTGGAAGCCAGGGGGCGCACTATGGCTACACCTTC. The variable domain in full, completed from reference TRBV5-6 and TRBJ1-2, reads DAGVTQSPTHLIKTRGQQVTLRCSPKSGHDTVSWYQQALGQGPQFIFQYYEEEERQRGNFPDRFSGHQFPNYSSELNVNALLLGDSALYLCASSFGSQGAHYGYTFGSGTRLTVV.

This chain connects TRBV4-3 to TRBJ1-5, with 7 nucleotides matching TRBD1. Losses at the gene ends were 0 bases for V and 7 bases for J; bases not matched to a gene: 3. Germline-derived CDR1 and CDR2 are LGHNA and YSLEER. There are 14 residues in the CDR3. The CDR3 DNA is TGCGCCAGCAGCCAAGACAGGGGGAAGCAGCCCCAGCATTTT. It is translated as CASSQDRGKQPQHF.

This CDR3 is CASSVVAGADYGYTF. The DNA for the CDR3 is TGTGCCAGCAGCGTAGTTGCGGGGGCCGACTATGGCTACACCTTC. The rearrangement links TRBV9 to TRBJ1-2, with a possible D match to TRBD1 (6 bases). The CDR3 has 15 residues. With 0 bases removed from V and 3 bases from J, the gap between germline ends came to 12 bases. Germline loops: CDR1 SGDLS, CDR2 YYNGEE.

CDR3: CAWSGALAGRFEQFF. CDR3 coding DNA: TGTGCCTGGAGTGGCGCTCTAGCGGGGAGGTTTGAGCAGTTCTTC. This rearrangement joins TRBV30 to TRBJ2-1; 9 bases agree with TRBD2. The CDR3 contains 15 residues. Per the germline V gene, CDR1 is GTSNPN and CDR2 is SVGIG (reference sequence). Trimming cost V 1 base and J 9 bases; bases outside gene matches: 10.

The rearrangement links TRBV21-1 to TRBJ2-7; the tabulated D call, TRBD2, remains unverified against the DNA. TRBV21-1 is given as a pseudogene. CDR3 size: 15 residues. The DNA for the CDR3 is TGTGCCAGCAGCAGGAGGCTAGCGGGTTTCTACGAGCAGTACTTC. This encodes CASSRRLAGFYEQYF.

V usage is TRBV27 and J usage is TRBJ2-2, with unresolved D. The germline V and J ends were trimmed by 5 bases and 3 bases, with 4 bases remaining between them. CDR3 length equals 12 residues. Germline loops: CDR1 MNHEY, CDR2 SMNVEV (reference sequence). DNA of the CDR3: TGTGCCAGCAGTCTTGACACCGGGGAGCTGTTTTTT. This encodes CASSLDTGELFF.

V usage is TRBV13 and J usage is TRBJ2-3; TRBD2 aligns across 7 bases. Unmatched junction bases numbered 5, after V lost 2 bases and J lost 6 bases. CDR1 is PRHDT and CDR2 is FYEKMQ in the germline V gene (reference sequence). This CDR3 region has 14 residues. The CDR3 coding sequence is TGTGCCAGCAGCTTAAGAATGGGGGGGGATACGCAGTATTTT. Amino acid sequence: CASSLRMGGDTQYF.

V and J are TRBV6-5 and TRBJ2-7; maybe TRBD1 (6 bases). V was pared by 5 bases and J by 2 bases, with 10 bases between. There are 13 residues in the CDR3. CDR1 is MNHEY, CDR2 SVGAGI, per germline. The CDR3: CASSPGTPYEQYF. CDR3 sequence (DNA): TGTGCCAGCAGTCCTGGGACACCCTACGAGCAGTACTTC.

The rearrangement joins TRBV27 to TRBJ1-4; TRBD1 matches 8 bases. J was trimmed by 0 bases and V by 5 bases; bases with no gene match: 8. CDR1 is MNHEY, CDR2 SMNVEV, per germline (reference sequence). The CDR3 contains 17 residues. CDR3 nucleotide sequence: TGTGCCAGCAGTGCAGGGGGCGGCCCCTCAACTAATGAAAAACTGTTTTTT. Amino acids: CASSAGGGPSTNEKLFF.

V gene TRBV11-3 combines with J gene TRBJ2-7; D uncertain. The CDR3 totals 14 residues. Germline V gives CDR1 SGHNT, CDR2 YENEEA. Trimming cost V 1 base and J 4 bases, with 11 bases left between them. CDR3 region: CASSLVGSGYEQYF. As DNA, the CDR3 is TGTGCCAGCAGCTTAGTCGGGTCTGGGTACGAGCAGTACTTC.

This clone was seen only a few times. This sequence joins TRBV6-5 and TRBJ2-7; TRBD1 matches 7 bases. The CDR3 totals 15 residues. Trimming removed 6 bases from V and 4 bases from J; junction bases left unmatched: 12. CDR1 and CDR2 from the germline V gene are MNHEY and SVGAGI. The CDR3 reads CASSRRGDSSYEQYF. In nucleotides, the CDR3 is TGTGCCAGCAGCCGCCGAGGGGACAGCTCATACGAGCAGTACTTC.

The chain joins TRBV27 to TRBJ2-1; 10 nucleotides align to TRBD2. CDR1 is MNHEY, CDR2 SMNVEV, per germline (reference sequence). The CDR3 is 15 residues long. J lost 8 bases, V lost 4 bases, and 8 bases had no gene match. CDR3 in DNA: TGTGCCAGCAGTTCCCCAGCGGGGGGGGTCGATGAGCAGTTCTTC. Protein product: CASSSPAGGVDEQFF.

The chain carries TRBV6-1 and TRBJ1-4, with D perhaps matching TRBD1 (6 bases). From germline, CDR1 is MNHNS and CDR2 SASEGT. The V and J ends lost 5 bases and 0 bases respectively, with 10 bases between them. This CDR3 contains 15 residues. CDR3 region: CASSRTATTNEKLFF. DNA for the CDR3: TGTGCCAGCAGTCGGACAGCTACAACTAATGAAAAACTGTTTTTT.

The V and J genes are TRBV11-2 and TRBJ1-1, with D maybe TRBD1 (5 bases). The CDR3 extends over 15 amino acids. CDR1 is SGHAT and CDR2 is FQNNGV in the germline V gene. Trimming shortened V by 1 base and J by 4 bases, and 13 bases separated the two germline ends. In DNA, the CDR3 is TGTGCCAGCAGCTTAGTCGGCGGGGCGGGCACTGAAGCTTTCTTT. Translating it yields CASSLVGGAGTEAFF.

J is TRBJ1-1 and V is TRBV30, with 7 nucleotides matching TRBD1. CDR1 is GTSNPN, CDR2 SVGIG, per germline (reference sequence). Losses at the gene ends were 0 bases for V and 3 bases for J; bases not matched to a gene: 1. The CDR3 extends over 13 amino acids. The CDR3 region is CAWSVTGDTEAFF. The CDR3 nucleotides are TGTGCCTGGAGTGTAACAGGGGACACTGAAGCTTTCTTT.